This T cell receptor (beta chain) derives from a study of cytomegalovirus exposure and HLA in healthy donors. General study results and limits: Links to common viral pathogens appeared, in a later analysis, for several of the most significant clusters. The study had only CMV serostatus as immune exposure information. When analyzed later, a missense DCLRE1C variant was found to be linked to TCR beta V- and J-gene trimming. Researchers catalogued over 150 TCR beta chains as cytomegalovirus-associated.

PCR amplification relied on 60 Vbeta primers (plus 13 Jbeta primers). TCRdb keeps only in-frame clones here, not all; method: immunoSEQ multiplex PCR. The sample has around 64,000 clones, around 87% seen once. The CDR3 extends over 18 amino acids. From germline, CDR1 is SGHRS and CDR2 YFSETQ. Notes on this clone: Antigen specificity is unknown. A read error may account for a junction end that differs from germline.

The sample was PBMCs. V gene TRBV5-1 combines with J gene TRBJ2-7, with 10 bases matching TRBD1. The clonotype originates from a woman aged 25 to 39 in good health and CMV-seropositive. The CDR3 sequence: CANSARPGQGFSLYEQYF. DNA of the CDR3: TGCGCCAACAGCGCTCGACCGGGACAGGGGTTCTCGCTTTACGAGCAGTACTTC.